Listed below are T cell receptor beta chains from one sample, sequenced in a study of OX40 agonist ivuxolimab in advanced cancers. Profiled with immunoSEQ multiplex PCR; TCRdb holds only in-frame clones, not every one. The sample holds 55,000 to 90,000 clones; approximately 81% are singletons and the top ten take about 1.1%. The specimen was CD4+ or CD8+ T cells sorted from blood, collected in a trial of the OX40 agonist ivuxolimab. The receptors stem from an adult with an advanced solid tumor such as melanoma, head and neck, liver or kidney cancer. CDR3s include the opening cysteine and the closing phenylalanine or tryptophan. The order of the fields is clone size, D gene, J gene, CDR3 length, V gene, CDR3 DNA, CDR3 protein. The D gene is left open where the match is weak. Clone size is stated in some rows and not others, as once, few, many or a class when expanded.

abundance: NA; d_gene: NA; j_gene: TRBJ2-6; len: 15; v_gene: TRBV2; CDR3nt: TGTGCCAGCAGTGAAGCAGTCCCTGGGGCCAACGTCCTGACTTTC; CDR3aa: CASSEAVPGANVLTF
abundance: once; d_gene: TRBD1; j_gene: TRBJ1-1; len: 13; v_gene: TRBV28; CDR3nt: TGTGCCATTATGGACAGGTCGAAGACTGAAGCTTTCTTT; CDR3aa: CAIMDRSKTEAFF
abundance: NA; d_gene: NA; j_gene: TRBJ2-5; len: 12; v_gene: TRBV5-5; CDR3nt: TGTGCCAGCAGCTCCCCGGGGGAAGCCCAGTACTTC; CDR3aa: CASSSPGEAQYF
abundance: NA; d_gene: TRBD1; j_gene: TRBJ1-5; len: 16; v_gene: TRBV4-2; CDR3nt: TGTGCCAGCAGCCAAGGAGGGACAGAGAGGGGTCAGCCCCAGCATTTT; CDR3aa: CASSQGGTERGQPQHF
abundance: NA; d_gene: NA; j_gene: TRBJ1-2; len: 14; v_gene: TRBV9; CDR3nt: TGTGCCAGCAGCACAGACAGGTGGAACTATGGCTACACCTTC; CDR3aa: CASSTDRWNYGYTF
abundance: NA; d_gene: TRBD2; j_gene: TRBJ2-1; len: 14; v_gene: TRBV4-2; CDR3nt: TGTGCCAGCAGCCAAGGAAGTAGCGGGAATGAGCAGTTCTTC; CDR3aa: CASSQGSSGNEQFF
abundance: NA; d_gene: TRBD2; j_gene: TRBJ2-5; len: 15; v_gene: TRBV9; CDR3nt: TGTGCCAGCAATCGGGCTAGCGGGTTCCAAGAGACCCAGTACTTC; CDR3aa: CASNRASGFQETQYF
abundance: NA; d_gene: TRBD1; j_gene: TRBJ1-6; len: 14; v_gene: TRBV6-5; CDR3nt: TGTGCCAGCAGTCCCGGACAGGGGTATTCACCCCTCCACTTT; CDR3aa: CASSPGQGYSPLHF
abundance: once; d_gene: NA; j_gene: TRBJ2-2; len: 16; v_gene: TRBV21-1; CDR3nt: TGTGCCAGCAGCAAAACGCCGCGATCGAGCTCCGGGGAGCTGTTTTTT; CDR3aa: CASSKTPRSSSGELFF
abundance: NA; d_gene: NA; j_gene: TRBJ1-5; len: 14; v_gene: TRBV6-5; CDR3nt: TGTGCCAGCACACCCCCGGGTAGCAATCAGCCCCAGCATTTT; CDR3aa: CASTPPGSNQPQHF
abundance: NA; d_gene: TRBD1; j_gene: TRBJ2-1; len: 14; v_gene: TRBV5-5; CDR3nt: TGTGCCAGCAGCTCCGGGACAGGGCCGAATGAGCAGTTCTTC; CDR3aa: CASSSGTGPNEQFF
abundance: NA; d_gene: NA; j_gene: TRBJ2-7; len: 15; v_gene: TRBV4-1; CDR3nt: TGCGCCAGCAGCCAAGCCCCCCAGGCCCCCTACGAGCAGTACTTC; CDR3aa: CASSQAPQAPYEQYF
abundance: NA; d_gene: NA; j_gene: TRBJ2-5; len: 17; v_gene: TRBV4-1; CDR3nt: TGCGCCAGCAGCCAATTGACGGATCTTTCGTACCAAGAGACCCAGTACTTC; CDR3aa: CASSQLTDLSYQETQYF
abundance: NA; d_gene: TRBD2; j_gene: TRBJ2-5; len: 20; v_gene: TRBV27; CDR3nt: TGTGCCAGCAGTCCACGACCACGCTGGACTAGCGGGGGGTCACAAGAGACCCAGTACTTC; CDR3aa: CASSPRPRWTSGGSQETQYF
abundance: NA; d_gene: NA; j_gene: TRBJ2-4; len: 15; v_gene: TRBV27; CDR3nt: TGTGCCAGCAGTTCCCCGGCGCGGGCCAAAAACATTCAGTACTTC; CDR3aa: CASSSPARAKNIQYF
abundance: NA; d_gene: NA; j_gene: TRBJ2-5; len: 15; v_gene: TRBV6-1; CDR3nt: TGTGCCAGCAGTGTCCGACAGCAACGGGGAGAGACCCAGTACTTC; CDR3aa: CASSVRQQRGETQYF
abundance: NA; d_gene: NA; j_gene: TRBJ2-7; len: 15; v_gene: TRBV14; CDR3nt: TGTGCCAGCAGCCAAGGTCCGCCGAGCTCCTACGAGCAGTACTTC; CDR3aa: CASSQGPPSSYEQYF
abundance: NA; d_gene: TRBD2; j_gene: TRBJ2-7; len: 14; v_gene: TRBV2; CDR3nt: TGTGCCAGCAGCGGACTAGCGGGGAAGGGCGAGCAGTACTTC; CDR3aa: CASSGLAGKGEQYF
abundance: NA; d_gene: NA; j_gene: TRBJ1-2; len: 15; v_gene: TRBV6-1; CDR3nt: TGTGCCAGCAGGGAGTTCTTGGGACACCTCTATGGCTACACCTTC; CDR3aa: CASREFLGHLYGYTF
abundance: NA; d_gene: TRBD2; j_gene: TRBJ2-2; len: 21; v_gene: TRBV30; CDR3nt: TGTGCCTGGAGTGTAGAGTATACGCTAGCGGGGGCACTCGCGAACACCGGGGAGCTGTTTTTT; CDR3aa: CAWSVEYTLAGALANTGELFF
abundance: NA; d_gene: TRBD1; j_gene: TRBJ1-2; len: 14; v_gene: TRBV6-5; CDR3nt: TGTGCCAGCAGAGCCGGGACAGCGGGGGTAAGCTACACCTTC; CDR3aa: CASRAGTAGVSYTF
abundance: once; d_gene: NA; j_gene: TRBJ1-6; len: 19; v_gene: TRBV21-1; CDR3nt: TGTGCCAGCAGCATTCCGGGGGGCATCATGAGCTCCTATAATTCACCCCTCCACTTT; CDR3aa: CASSIPGGIMSSYNSPLHF
abundance: many; d_gene: NA; j_gene: TRBJ2-2; len: 14; v_gene: TRBV25-1; CDR3nt: TGTGCCAGCAGGACCGGGACAAAGACCGGGGAGCTGTTTTTT; CDR3aa: CASRTGTKTGELFF
abundance: NA; d_gene: NA; j_gene: TRBJ2-2; len: 12; v_gene: TRBV28; CDR3nt: TGTGCCACCGGGACGAACACCGGGGAGCTGTTTTTT; CDR3aa: CATGTNTGELFF
abundance: NA; d_gene: TRBD1; j_gene: TRBJ1-1; len: 20; v_gene: TRBV5-3; CDR3nt: TGTGCCAGAAGCGTCAACGTGACAGGGGGCCCTTCCGCGGGAGACACTGAAGCTTTCTTT; CDR3aa: CARSVNVTGGPSAGDTEAFF
abundance: few; d_gene: NA; j_gene: TRBJ1-6; len: 16; v_gene: TRBV7-8; CDR3nt: TGTGCCAGCAGCTTAGTCGGGGCCTCCAAAAATTCACCCCTCCACTTT; CDR3aa: CASSLVGASKNSPLHF
abundance: NA; d_gene: TRBD1; j_gene: TRBJ1-2; len: 14; v_gene: TRBV11-2; CDR3nt: TGTGCCAGCAGCGAACAGGGGTTTACCTATGGCTACACCTTC; CDR3aa: CASSEQGFTYGYTF
abundance: NA; d_gene: NA; j_gene: TRBJ1-2; len: 13; v_gene: TRBV5-1; CDR3nt: TGCGCCAGCAGCGGGGGACTTAACTATGGCTACACCTTC; CDR3aa: CASSGGLNYGYTF
abundance: NA; d_gene: NA; j_gene: TRBJ2-1; len: 15; v_gene: TRBV7-2; CDR3nt: TGTGCCAGCAGCTTACAGAACGGAGCTTACAATGAGCAGTTCTTC; CDR3aa: CASSLQNGAYNEQFF
abundance: NA; d_gene: NA; j_gene: TRBJ2-2; len: 13; v_gene: TRBV9; CDR3nt: TGTGCCAGCAGCGTAACGAACACCGGGGAGCTGTTTTTT; CDR3aa: CASSVTNTGELFF
abundance: NA; d_gene: NA; j_gene: TRBJ2-3; len: 15; v_gene: TRBV10-1; CDR3nt: TGCGCCAGCAGTGAGAGGGGGGCAGGCACAGATACGCAGTATTTT; CDR3aa: CASSERGAGTDTQYF
abundance: NA; d_gene: NA; j_gene: TRBJ2-5; len: 16; v_gene: TRBV14; CDR3nt: TGTGCCAGCAGCTTCGGTGGCGGAATCTCTTTAGAGACCCAGTACTTC; CDR3aa: CASSFGGGISLETQYF
abundance: NA; d_gene: TRBD1; j_gene: TRBJ2-7; len: 14; v_gene: TRBV2; CDR3nt: TGTGCCAGCAGTGCCCGGACAGGGAGGAACGAGCAGTACTTC; CDR3aa: CASSARTGRNEQYF
abundance: NA; d_gene: NA; j_gene: TRBJ2-7; len: 13; v_gene: TRBV10-1; CDR3nt: TGCGCCAGCAGTTATCCAAAACCCTACGAGCAGTACTTC; CDR3aa: CASSYPKPYEQYF
abundance: NA; d_gene: NA; j_gene: TRBJ2-2; len: 13; v_gene: TRBV6-4; CDR3nt: TGTGCCAGCTCCTCCGCCTACACCGGGGAGCTGTTTTTT; CDR3aa: CASSSAYTGELFF
abundance: NA; d_gene: TRBD1; j_gene: TRBJ2-7; len: 16; v_gene: TRBV5-1; CDR3nt: TGCGCCAGCAGCCCAGGCCTGACAGGGGGTCGGAACGAGCAGTACTTC; CDR3aa: CASSPGLTGGRNEQYF
abundance: NA; d_gene: TRBD1; j_gene: TRBJ1-5; len: 14; v_gene: TRBV6-5; CDR3nt: TGTGCCAGCAGATCGGACAGGGAGAATCAGCCCCAGCATTTT; CDR3aa: CASRSDRENQPQHF
abundance: NA; d_gene: NA; j_gene: TRBJ1-2; len: 13; v_gene: TRBV25-1; CDR3nt: TGTGCCAGCAGTTTGGGGGGGGCGAGCGGCTACACCTTC; CDR3aa: CASSLGGASGYTF
abundance: few; d_gene: TRBD1; j_gene: TRBJ1-3; len: 16; v_gene: TRBV7-8; CDR3nt: TGTGCCAGCAGCTTGGGACAGGGAAAGACTGGAAACACCATATATTTT; CDR3aa: CASSLGQGKTGNTIYF
abundance: NA; d_gene: TRBD1; j_gene: TRBJ1-4; len: 16; v_gene: TRBV27; CDR3nt: TGTGCCAGCAGTTTATTTGGGACAGGGGTTGATGAAAAACTGTTTTTT; CDR3aa: CASSLFGTGVDEKLFF
abundance: NA; d_gene: NA; j_gene: TRBJ1-6; len: 16; v_gene: TRBV6-5; CDR3nt: TGTGCCAGCAGTTACCGGACGGTCTCCGATAATTCACCCCTCCACTTT; CDR3aa: CASSYRTVSDNSPLHF
abundance: NA; d_gene: NA; j_gene: TRBJ2-7; len: 14; v_gene: TRBV6-6; CDR3nt: TGTGCCAGCAGTCCCGACCTCACAGGGACCGAGCAGTACTTC; CDR3aa: CASSPDLTGTEQYF
abundance: NA; d_gene: NA; j_gene: TRBJ2-2; len: 17; v_gene: TRBV5-6; CDR3nt: TGTGCCAGCAGCTTGGACCCCCCGACCCCTAACACCGGGGAGCTGTTTTTT; CDR3aa: CASSLDPPTPNTGELFF
abundance: NA; d_gene: TRBD2; j_gene: TRBJ2-7; len: 15; v_gene: TRBV11-3; CDR3nt: TGTGCCAGCAGCTTAGGCGGACTAGTCGACCCCGAGCAGTACTTC; CDR3aa: CASSLGGLVDPEQYF
abundance: NA; d_gene: NA; j_gene: TRBJ1-2; len: 14; v_gene: TRBV29-1; CDR3nt: TGCAGCGTTGAAACGGCGCCGGGGTACTATGGCTACACCTTC; CDR3aa: CSVETAPGYYGYTF
abundance: NA; d_gene: TRBD2; j_gene: TRBJ2-3; len: 18; v_gene: TRBV27; CDR3nt: TGTGCCAGCAGTTTATCCCCCCCCGGACTAGCGGGGGTAGGTACGCAGTATTTT; CDR3aa: CASSLSPPGLAGVGTQYF
abundance: NA; d_gene: NA; j_gene: TRBJ2-3; len: 15; v_gene: TRBV27; CDR3nt: TGTGCCAGCAGCCGCCAACAGGGTTGGACAGATACGCAGTATTTT; CDR3aa: CASSRQQGWTDTQYF
abundance: NA; d_gene: NA; j_gene: TRBJ1-2; len: 14; v_gene: TRBV7-8; CDR3nt: TGTGCCAGCAGCTTAAAGGTAGCAGCCTATGGCTACACCTTC; CDR3aa: CASSLKVAAYGYTF